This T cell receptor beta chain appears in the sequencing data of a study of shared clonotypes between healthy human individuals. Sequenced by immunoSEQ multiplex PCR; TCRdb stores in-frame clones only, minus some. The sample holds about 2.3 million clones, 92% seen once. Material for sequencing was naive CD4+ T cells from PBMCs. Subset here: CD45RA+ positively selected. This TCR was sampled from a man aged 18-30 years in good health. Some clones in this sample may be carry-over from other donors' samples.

CDR3 region: CASSLRPAGQGNTEAFF. CDR3 bases: TGTGCCAGCAGCCTCCGCCCCGCGGGACAAGGGAACACTGAAGCTTTCTTT. The rearrangement uses TRBV7-2 and TRBJ1-1; a possible D gene is TRBD1 (6 bases). Germline CDR1 is SGHTA and CDR2 is FQGNSA. The ends were cut back, 5 bases at V and 1 base at J, with 20 bases in the middle. The CDR3 length is 17 residues.